The text below deals with one T cell receptor (beta chain). Germline assignment: CDR1 SGDLS and CDR2 YYNGEE. The CDR3 is 14 residues long. V lost 3 bases and J lost 7, with 16 bases in between. These data originate in a study of blood T cell repertoires in COVID-19. In the study's own analysis: The assay estimated nucleated cells by amplifying reference gene primers. The data were produced by immunoSEQ multiplex PCR, yet TCRdb's version contains in-frame clones alone and is incomplete. V, J and clone size reflect that table, while D and trimming were determined from the DNA. The sample carries around 200,000 clones, about four fifths recorded once.

The rearrangement uses TRBV9 and TRBJ2-5, with no clear D. The sample consisted of peripheral blood. This receptor was identified in a woman aged 35 to 49 with COVID-19, enrolled during active disease. CDR3 DNA sequence: TGTGCCAGCAGCGCCGCACTCCCACCAGGGACCCAGTACTTC. This gives the protein CASSAALPPGTQYF.